Here is one TCR beta chain with its context. Its antigen is still unknown. This sample stems from a study of T cell responses to AZD1222 COVID-19 vaccine. V was pared by 0 bases and J by 4 bases, with 8 bases of the junction left unmatched. This CDR3 contains 16 residues. Germline CDR1 is SGHVS and CDR2 is FQNEAQ. Study-wide findings and caveats: With dominance at 160-218 and 743-854, vaccine-associated CD4 TCRs spanned spike. Nearly half of spike-specific TCRs reportedly target variant regions that are unmutated in the B.1.351 and B.1.1.7 variants. Donor demographics were predominantly white British with a female majority; clonal diversity may be underestimated. Spike-specific TCR breadth rose after two AZD1222 doses, and depth rose as well.

Assay used: immunoSEQ multiplex PCR; TCRdb lists only in-frame clones, some missing. The table has 150,000 to 200,000 clones, roughly nine tenths seen once; the top ten hold about 4%. The sequence came from an adult who received the MenACWY meningococcal vaccine as a control. The genes are TRBV7-8 and TRBJ1-2; 7 bases are a match to TRBD1. Sequences were derived from peripheral blood, sampled 28 days after the second dose of the MenACWY control vaccine. The chain's CDR3 is CASSLARSGTVYGYTF. For the CDR3, the DNA is TGTGCCAGCAGCTTAGCGAGATCCGGGACAGTCTATGGCTACACCTTC.